One and the same sample provided the 19 T cell receptor beta chains below, sequenced in a study of metastatic and nonmetastatic thyroid tumors. TCRdb reanalyzed the PCR reads via MiXCR. The repertoire includes around 16,000 clones, 20% to 30% of them detected once, and about 13% sits in the top ten. All patients were untreated before thyroid surgery. Sequencing was performed on tumor tissue. The source of these receptors is a male donor with papillary thyroid cancer or a benign thyroid nodule (not recorded which). Some clones in this sample may be carry-over from other donors' samples.

This clone has just a few counts. The chain uses TRBV6-1 and TRBJ2-7, with 7 bases that match TRBD2. V dropped 8 bases and J dropped 1; count of bases not matched to a gene: 5. This CDR3 is 13 amino acids long. CDR1 is MNHNS, CDR2 SASEGT, per germline. The CDR3 DNA reads TGTGCCAGCCTCGCGGGGGATTCCTACGAGCAGTACTTC. It encodes CASLAGDSYEQYF.

By sample share, this clone is medium-sized. CDR3 in amino acids: CASSELITYEQYF. The CDR3 DNA reads as TGTGCCAGCAGTGAACTTATTACCTACGAGCAGTACTTC. This rearrangement joins TRBV6-1 to TRBJ2-7, with D unclear. V lost 2 bases to trimming and J lost 2 bases, with 7 bases between them. This CDR3 comprises 13 residues. Per germline, CDR1 MNHNS and CDR2 SASEGT.

The table lists this clone with many counts. The chain uses TRBV11-1 and TRBJ1-5, with D possibly matching TRBD1 (5 bases). Germline V lookup: CDR1 SGHAT, CDR2 FQDESV (reference sequence). The CDR3 covers 16 residues. V gave up 3 bases and J gave up 5 bases, with 17 bases separating them. The CDR3 nucleotides read TGTGCCAGCAGCTTCGGCGGGACGGGGGAATATCAGCCCCAGCATTTT. This encodes CASSFGGTGEYQPQHF.

This clone was detected only a few times. The J gene is TRBJ1-1, the V gene TRBV12-3 or TRBV12-4; unclear D gene. V was cut by 6 bases and J by 0 bases, with 17 bases left in between. The CDR3 spans 16 residues. In DNA form, the CDR3 reads TGTGCCAGCAGCCCTGGGGTAGGGCGAGTGAACACTGAAGCTTTCTTT. This sequence encodes CASSPGVGRVNTEAFF.

This clone was seen at least ten times. This may arise from a read error, as a much more abundant clone is one base away. V gene TRBV20-1 combines with J gene TRBJ2-6; the match to TRBD1 covers 9 bases. The germline V gene has CDR1 DFQATT and CDR2 SNEGSKA (reference sequence). The CDR3 contains 18 residues. The CDR3 nucleotides read TGCAGTGCTAGTGGTGGACAGGGGCCCGCCGAAGGGGCCAACGTCCCGACTTTC. The encoded protein is CSASGGQGPAEGANVPTF.

About this clone itself: The junction does not match germline at one end; this may be a read error. The chain recombines TRBV6-5 with TRBJ2-1; no reliable D call. This CDR3 spans 14 amino acids. Germline V gene data show CDR1 as MNHEY and CDR2 as SVGAGI. This chain's CDR3 is CASFYTFSYNEKFF. The CDR3, as DNA: TGTGCCAGCTTTTACACATTCTCCTACAATGAGAAGTTCTTC.

This rearrangement joins TRBV20-1 to TRBJ1-2; TRBD1 aligns across 8 bases. This CDR3 is built from 14 residues. Germline V gives CDR1 DFQATT, CDR2 SNEGSKA (reference sequence). J was trimmed by 3 bases and V by 3 bases; bases with no gene match: 6. The DNA for the CDR3 is TGCAGTGCTAGTACCACAGGGGGGGACTATGGCTACACCTTC. This sequence encodes CSASTTGGDYGYTF.

The table lists this clone with a few counts. V gene TRBV6-1 combines with J gene TRBJ2-2; the match to TRBD1 covers 7 bases. Germline CDR1 and CDR2: MNHNS and SASEGT. The CDR3 is made up of 17 amino acids. Trimming cost V 2 bases and J 5 bases; bases outside gene matches: 11. CDR3 residues: CASSEREDRVGTGELFF. The CDR3 DNA reads TGTGCCAGCAGTGAACGGGAAGACAGGGTAGGGACCGGGGAGCTGTTTTTT.

This sequence joins TRBV27 and TRBJ1-4, with TRBD1 as a possible D gene (6 bases). The length of the CDR3 is 14 residues. Germline V gene data show CDR1 as MNHEY and CDR2 as SMNVEV (reference sequence). The V end lost 4 bases, the J end lost 8 bases, and 14 bases lay between the germline ends. CDR3 region: CASSSGRGDEKLFF. DNA of the CDR3: TGTGCCAGCAGTTCAGGCAGGGGCGACGAAAAACTGTTTTTT.

This clone was observed many times. The rearrangement uses TRBV20-1 and TRBJ2-2; D call uncertain. Trimming removed 1 base from V and 1 base from J, with 4 bases in between. CDR3 length equals 13 residues. Germline values: CDR1 DFQATT, CDR2 SNEGSKA (reference sequence). CDR3 DNA sequence: TGCAGTGCTAGAGGGATGAACACCGGGGAGCTGTTTTTT. Its translation: CSARGMNTGELFF.

This clone has ten or more counts. This sequence joins TRBV20-1 and TRBJ2-7, with D possibly being TRBD1 (6 bases). Trimming removed 3 bases from V and 2 bases from J, with 14 bases in between. CDR1 is DFQATT, CDR2 SNEGSKA, per germline (reference sequence). CDR3 length: 14 amino acids. Written as DNA, the CDR3 is TGCAGTGCTAGGGCCAGGGGTTTTACCTACGAGCAGTACTTC. This sequence encodes CSARARGFTYEQYF.

This clone occurred many times. DNA of the CDR3: TGTGCCAGTAGTAATTGGGCAAATATTAGCGGGAATACCTACGAGCAGTACTTC. As protein: CASSNWANISGNTYEQYF. The V call is TRBV19, the J call TRBJ2-7; TRBD2 matches at 8 bases. Germline V CDR1 and CDR2: LNHDA, SQIVND (reference sequence). The CDR3 runs to 18 residues. V trimming: 4 bases; J trimming: 2 bases; junction bases outside the gene matches: 16.

This clone has more than one count but fewer than ten. It is likely a read error, because the conserved phenylalanine at the end of the CDR3 is missing. The chain links TRBV29-1 to TRBJ1-1; D uncertain. V lost 2 bases, J lost 6 bases, and 7 bases lay in between. Looked up from germline, CDR1 is SQVTM and CDR2 is ANQGSEA. This CDR3 is built from 11 residues. CDR3 coding DNA: TGCAGCGTTGAAAGGGCAGCTGAAGCTTTCGTT. As protein: CSVERAAEAFV.

Sample share makes this clone medium-sized. The chain couples TRBV6-4 to TRBJ2-1; 14 positions agree with TRBD2. The ends lost 2 bases at V and 2 bases at J; junction bases unmatched: 8. Germline CDR1 is MRHNA and CDR2 is SNTAGT. The CDR3 runs 19 residues. The CDR3 spells CASSDLGLAGGVAYNEQFF. The DNA of the CDR3 is TGTGCCAGCAGTGACCTTGGACTAGCGGGAGGTGTTGCCTACAATGAGCAGTTCTTC.

The rearrangement links TRBV10-3 to TRBJ1-1; maybe TRBD1 (6 bases). The V and J ends lost 3 bases and 4 bases respectively, with 9 bases between them. Germline V gene lookup returns CDR1 ENHRY and CDR2 SYGVKD. The CDR3 spans 13 residues. CDR3 sequence (DNA): TGTGCCATCAGTGATGCGACAGGCACTGAAGCTTTCTTT. This encodes CAISDATGTEAFF.

The CDR3 coding sequence is TGTGCCAGCAGCCAAGGACAGGGAGGTCAGCCCCAGCATTTT. Translation: CASSQGQGGQPQHF. The J gene is TRBJ1-5, the V gene TRBV4-2; 7 bases fit TRBD1. CDR3 length: 14 residues. Per the germline V gene, CDR1 is LGHNA and CDR2 is YNFKEQ. Germline trimming cut 1 base from V and 6 bases from J; bases unmatched to any gene: 3.

This clone was counted many times. This chain connects TRBV12-3 or TRBV12-4 to TRBJ2-2; 8 bases match TRBD1. After removal of 4 bases from V and 2 bases from J, the junction contained 12 bases not matched to a gene. The CDR3 contains 18 residues. In nucleotides, the CDR3 is TGTGCCAGCAGTTCCAACCTCGGACAGGGCCCAAACACCGGGGAGCTGTTTTTT. This translates into CASSSNLGQGPNTGELFF.

The sample holds a few counts of this clone. The V gene is TRBV6-1, the J gene TRBJ1-6; D ambiguous. Germline CDR1 is MNHNS and CDR2 is SASEGT. The ends were cut back, 1 base at V and 4 bases at J, with 14 bases in the middle. This CDR3 spans 17 amino acids. CDR3 sequence reads: CASSEGVVQDYNSPLHF. CDR3 sequence (DNA): TGTGCCAGCAGTGAAGGGGTAGTCCAAGATTATAATTCACCCCTCCACTTT.

Concerning this clone itself: In the same sample, other DNA sequences code for this CDR3. The rearrangement joins TRBV9 to TRBJ1-6; no clear D. The length of the CDR3 is 15 residues. V was pared by 2 bases and J by 0 bases, with 6 bases between. The germline CDR1 and CDR2 sequences are SGDLS and YYNGEE. CDR3: CASSVESSYNSPLHF. Here the CDR3 DNA reads TGTGCCAGCAGCGTTGAGAGCTCCTATAATTCACCCCTCCACTTT.